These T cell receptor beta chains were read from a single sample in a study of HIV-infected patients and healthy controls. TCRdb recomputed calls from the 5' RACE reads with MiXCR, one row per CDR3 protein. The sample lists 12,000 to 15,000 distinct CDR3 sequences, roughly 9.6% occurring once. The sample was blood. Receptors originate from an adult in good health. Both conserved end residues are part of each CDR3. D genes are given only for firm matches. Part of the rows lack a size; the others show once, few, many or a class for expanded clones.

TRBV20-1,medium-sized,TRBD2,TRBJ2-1,TGCAGTGCTAGGAATCCGGGGCGGGGGACCTACAATGAGCAGTTCTTC,CSARNPGRGTYNEQFF
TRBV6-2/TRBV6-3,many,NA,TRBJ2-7,TGTGCCAGCAGGTCCAACGTTGGGGGCCGTGGATTATCCTACGAGCAGTACTTC,CASRSNVGGRGLSYEQYF
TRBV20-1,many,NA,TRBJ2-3,TGCAGTGCTAGGGCGAGGGGAGACCCTAGCACAGATACGCAGTATTTT,CSARARGDPSTDTQYF
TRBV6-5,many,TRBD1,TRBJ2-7,TGTGCCAGCAGTCAGGGACAGCTCTACGAGCAGTACTTC,CASSQGQLYEQYF
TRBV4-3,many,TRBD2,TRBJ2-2,TGCGCCAGCAGCCAAGCTAGCGGGAGTTATACCGGGGAGCTGTTTTTT,CASSQASGSYTGELFF
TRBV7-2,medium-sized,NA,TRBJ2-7,TGTGCCAGCAGCTTGGGGGCCCTCGGCTCTAACGAGCAGTACTTC,CASSLGALGSNEQYF
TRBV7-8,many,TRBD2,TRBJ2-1,TGTGCCAGCAGCTGGACTAGCGGACACTACAATGAGCAGTTCTTC,CASSWTSGHYNEQFF
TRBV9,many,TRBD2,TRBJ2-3,TGTGCCAGCAGCCCCCAGGCGCTAGCGGACACAGATACGCAGTATTTT,CASSPQALADTDTQYF
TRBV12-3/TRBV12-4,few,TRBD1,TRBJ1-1,TGTGCCAGCCGGACAGGGCCTAACACTGAAGCTTTCTTT,CASRTGPNTEAFF
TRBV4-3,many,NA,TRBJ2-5,TGCGCCAGCAGCCAAGATCCGGGTCGGGAGACCCAGTACTTC,CASSQDPGRETQYF
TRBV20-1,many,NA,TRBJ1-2,TGCAGTGCTCCTACAGGGCCGATTCATGGCTACACCTTC,CSAPTGPIHGYTF
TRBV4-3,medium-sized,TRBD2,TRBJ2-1,TGCGCCAGCAGCCACAGACTAGCGGGAGAAAGGATTAGGGATGAGCAGTTCTTC,CASSHRLAGERIRDEQFF
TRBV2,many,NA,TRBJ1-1,TGTGCCAGCAGTGACGGTCCAGGGTCTGAAGCTTTCTTT,CASSDGPGSEAFF
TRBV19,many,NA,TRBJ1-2,TGTGCCAGTAGTATCCCCTTCGTCTTAGACTACACCTTC,CASSIPFVLDYTF
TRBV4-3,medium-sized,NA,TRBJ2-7,TGCGCCAGCAGCCAAGTTTCCGGCCCTCGGGAATACGAGCAGTACTTC,CASSQVSGPREYEQYF
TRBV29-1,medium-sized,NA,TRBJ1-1,TGCAGCGTGACGCGGACCCTCCTGAACACTGAAGCTTTCTTT,CSVTRTLLNTEAFF
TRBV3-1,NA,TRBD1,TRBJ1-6,TGTGCCAGCAGCTCTACAGGGGCTCATTCACCCCTCCACTTT,CASSSTGAHSPLHF
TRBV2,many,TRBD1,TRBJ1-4,TGTGCCAGCAGCCGTGCCCCCGGACAGGGTGGGGAAAAACTGTTTTTT,CASSRAPGQGGEKLFF
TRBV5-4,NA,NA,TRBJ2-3,TGTGCCAGCAGCTTCGAAGATACGCAGTATTTT,CASSFEDTQYF
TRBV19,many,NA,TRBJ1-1,TGTGCCACCAAGGGGCCGGCAGGCCCCAACACTGAAGCTTTCTTT,CATKGPAGPNTEAFF
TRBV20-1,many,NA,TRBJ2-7,TGCAGTGCTAGATCGGGGGCCTACGAGCAGTACTTC,CSARSGAYEQYF
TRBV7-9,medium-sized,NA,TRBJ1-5,TGTGCCAGCAGCTTGGGGGGGGCGAATCAGCCCCAGCATTTT,CASSLGGANQPQHF
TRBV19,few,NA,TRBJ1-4,TGTGCCAGTAGTATCCCCGGGTTGGGGGCTGGCGAAAAACTGTTTTTT,CASSIPGLGAGEKLFF
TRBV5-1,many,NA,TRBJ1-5,TGCGCCAGCAGCTTGTGGGGTAGTCAGCCCCAGCATTTT,CASSLWGSQPQHF
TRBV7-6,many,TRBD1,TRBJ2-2,TGTGCCAGCAGCTTATTTGGGGGACAGGTTAACACCGGGGAGCTGTTTTTT,CASSLFGGQVNTGELFF
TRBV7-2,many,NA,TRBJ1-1,TGTGCCAGCAGCTTAGCAGGAAGTATATCTGAAGCTTTCTTT,CASSLAGSISEAFF
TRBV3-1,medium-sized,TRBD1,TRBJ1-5,TGTGCCAGCAGCCAAGGAGTGGCAGGGGGCGGTCAGCCCCAGCATTTT,CASSQGVAGGGQPQHF
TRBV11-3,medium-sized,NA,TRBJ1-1,TGTGCCAGCAGCCATTCCAACACTGAAGCTTTCTTT,CASSHSNTEAFF
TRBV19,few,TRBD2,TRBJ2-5,TGTGCCAGTAGTAGGGGGACTAGCGGGAGCGGCCGAGAGACCCAGTACTTC,CASSRGTSGSGRETQYF
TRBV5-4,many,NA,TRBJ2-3,TGTGCCAGCAGCCGGGACGCAGATACGCAGTATTTT,CASSRDADTQYF
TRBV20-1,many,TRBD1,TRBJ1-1,TGCAGTGCTAGGGGGGGACAGAGGGGTGGCACTGAAGCTTTCTTT,CSARGGQRGGTEAFF
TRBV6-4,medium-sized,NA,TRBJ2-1,TGTGCCAGCAGTGACTCAGGGGAGCCCTACAATGAGCAGTTCTTC,CASSDSGEPYNEQFF
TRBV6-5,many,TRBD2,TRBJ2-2,TGTGCCAGCAGTCCAGCGGGAGATAACACCGGGGAGCTGTTTTTT,CASSPAGDNTGELFF
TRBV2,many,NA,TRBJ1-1,TGTGCCAGCAGTAGAGGACAGCCAGGGGCTGAAGCTTTCTTT,CASSRGQPGAEAFF
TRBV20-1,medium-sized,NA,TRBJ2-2,TGCAGTGCTAGACCTGGCACCGGGGAGCTGTTTTTT,CSARPGTGELFF
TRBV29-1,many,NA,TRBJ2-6,TGCAGCGTTGAAGATCCCCGCCGGGCCAACGTCCTGACTTTC,CSVEDPRRANVLTF
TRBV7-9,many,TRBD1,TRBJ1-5,TGTGCCAGCAGCAGGACAGGGGATTATCAGCCCCAGCATTTT,CASSRTGDYQPQHF
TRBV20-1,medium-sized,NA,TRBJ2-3,TGCAGTGCTTATTTTGGGGGGACTGCGTTAGCAACCGAGTTT,CSAYFGGTALATEF
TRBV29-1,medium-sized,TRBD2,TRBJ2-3,TGCAGCGTTGTGGGCGGGGGGGCCATAGATACGCAGTATTTT,CSVVGGGAIDTQYF
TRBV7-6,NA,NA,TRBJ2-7,TGTGCCAGCAGCTTTCGCCCCTCTGAAGAGCAGTACTTC,CASSFRPSEEQYF
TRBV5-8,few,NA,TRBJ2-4,TGTGCCAGCAGCTTAAACAGGACAAAAAACATTCAGTACTTC,CASSLNRTKNIQYF
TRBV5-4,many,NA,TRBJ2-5,TGTGCCACCTCCCGGGCGGGCAAGAGGGAGACCCAGTACTTC,CATSRAGKRETQYF
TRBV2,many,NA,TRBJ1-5,TGTGCCAGCAGACAGACAGATAACCCCAATCAGCCCCAGCATTTT,CASRQTDNPNQPQHF
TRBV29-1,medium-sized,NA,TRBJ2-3,TGCAGCGTTGTTGCCGTCACAGATACGCAGTATTTT,CSVVAVTDTQYF
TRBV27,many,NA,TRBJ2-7,TGTGCCAGCAGTTTACGGGGCGAGCAGTACTTC,CASSLRGEQYF
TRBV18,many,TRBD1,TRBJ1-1,TGTGCCAGCTCACCAGGGACAGAAAGAACTGAAGCTTTCTTT,CASSPGTERTEAFF
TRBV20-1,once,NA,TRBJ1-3,TGCAGTGCTAGACCCCAGGTGCTGTCTGGAAACACCATATATTTT,CSARPQVLSGNTIYF
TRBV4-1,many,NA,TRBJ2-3,TGCGCCAGCAGCCCGCTACGGACAGCTAGCACAGATACGCAGTATTTT,CASSPLRTASTDTQYF
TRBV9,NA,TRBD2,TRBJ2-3,TGTGCCAGCAGCGTAGACGGGGGGGTCACAGATACGCAGTATTTT,CASSVDGGVTDTQYF
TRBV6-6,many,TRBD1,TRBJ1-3,TGTGCCAGCAGTCCCTCCGGGACAGGTGCTGGAAACACCATATATTTT,CASSPSGTGAGNTIYF
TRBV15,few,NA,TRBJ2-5,TGTGCCACCAGCAGAGATTTACAGAAGACCCAGTACTTC,CATSRDLQKTQYF